The present T cell receptor beta chain was sequenced within a study of blood T cell repertoires in COVID-19. Whole-study context: PBMCs, B-cell-depleted T cells, or T cells provided the cDNA or gDNA that made up the material.

CDR1 MNHEY and CDR2 SVGEGT come from the germline V gene. The length of the CDR3 is 14 residues. The J segment lost 4 bases and the V segment lost 6 bases, leaving 6 bases of the junction unmatched. Participants were aged about 18 to 89 years from 24 US areas. TCRdb's copy holds only in-frame clones and misses some; the assay was immunoSEQ multiplex PCR. The repertoire includes 150,000 or so clones, about 80% of them detected once, and just over 9% sits in the top ten. The sample taken for sequencing was PBMCs or T cells enriched from blood (not recorded which). The gene calls are TRBV6-2 or TRBV6-3 and TRBJ2-3; 8 positions match TRBD2. The TCR originated in a middle-aged man who had recovered from COVID-19. For the CDR3, the DNA is TGTGCCAGCAGCGGGGGGGCCGGGGCAGATACGCAGTATTTT. Its protein is CASSGGAGADTQYF.